The clone carrying this TCR beta chain was recorded at least ten times. The antigen remains undetermined. This specimen belongs to a study of human T cells and chemical hapten exposure. Looking at the study overall: Variability of per-sample TCR yields stemmed mainly from small differences in pooled library volume. Overall study results and limits: TCRs whose frequency exceeded 1 in 1000 remained the same following DPC sensitization.

Regarding time point: healthy volunteer bleed at 2 weeks. The total RNA was obtained from whole blood that was not fractionated. Unique molecular identifiers were affixed to discrete cDNA molecules within the library. Original methodology: TCRs per sample had a median of around 96,000 and ranged from roughly 23,224 to 700,000. TCRdb re-called the RACE reads with MiXCR, one entry per CDR3 protein. The V and J calls come from TCRdb's annotation, not from the publication. The data show some 90,000 distinct CDR3 sequences, roughly 8% seen once. The CDR3 contains 16 residues. Germline CDR1 and CDR2: MDHEN and SYDVKM. The V end was cut by 5 bases, the J end by 7 bases, with 24 bases between.

The specimen sequenced was whole blood. The V and J genes are TRBV28 and TRBJ2-7; possible D gene TRBD2, 6 bases. The sequence came from a female donor in good health. Some clones in this sample may be carry-over from other donors' samples. CDR3 sequence reads: CASSPNTWGVREEQYF. Written as DNA, the CDR3 is TGTGCCAGCAGTCCGAATACCTGGGGGGTTAGAGAAGAGCAGTACTTC.